The source of this T cell receptor (beta chain) is a study of CD8 T cells in ankylosing spondylitis (dated by TCRdb to the late 2010s). Background for the entire study: T cell receptor beta repertoires were profiled in healthy donors and ankylosing spondylitis patients so that disease-linked TCR variants could be found. The whole study cohort included some 100 healthy donors and about two dozen ankylosing spondylitis patients. Peripheral blood samples were taken, and synovial fluid was additionally collected from ankylosing spondylitis patients.

V is cut back by 5 bases and J by 6 bases, with 6 bases in the junction unmatched. The CDR3, cysteine through phenylalanine, is 14 amino acids long. Only the CDR3 part of the read is kept: 42 bases, read in frame from the first base. The germline V gene encodes CDR1 ENHRY and CDR2 SYGVKD. Study-wide conclusions, independent of this receptor: The disease-linked clones were reported as significantly enriched in matched synovial fluid samples from ankylosing spondylitis patients. Blood from ankylosing spondylitis patients appeared to be characterized by a TCR beta motif made up of several highly homologous amino acid variants. Some motif variants were previously reported in synovial fluid and blood of reactive arthritis patients, suggesting common disease-initiation mechanisms. The disease-linked clones showed a CD8+ phenotype and occurred at relatively low frequencies in peripheral blood.

TCRdb records Illumina HiSeq 2500 as the sequencer. Quantitative 5'-RACE with molecular barcodes was used to prepare TCR beta libraries. The paper's processing steps were these. Disease-linked TCR variants were identified with a new computational method built on a probabilistic model of VDJ rearrangement. In TCRdb, the public reads were trimmed at Q25 with fastp and aligned with MiXCR, with productive beta chains retained. All rows with the same CDR3 protein become a single entry with the most common DNA and genes. TCRdb's processing, not the study's, gives the V and J calls here. Present in this sample are about 800,000 distinct CDR3 sequences, around 11% of which were seen just once. 0.51% of the sample lies in the top ten. This clonotype was seen repeatedly, ten times or more. Its cognate antigen has yet to be identified. Per-base qualities were not stored, and no clone one base away is much larger.

Rearrangement joined TRBV10-3 to TRBJ2-3, with 9 bases aligning to TRBD2. Source material: blood, either unsorted or a sorted T cell fraction (not recorded which). This clonotype was obtained from a male donor with ankylosing spondylitis. The nucleotide sequence is given as TGTGCCATCAGTATTAGCGGGAGTGAGGATACGCAGTATTTT. Its amino acids are CAISISGSEDTQYF.